This T cell receptor (beta chain) was sequenced during a study of OX40 agonist ivuxolimab in advanced cancers. Libraries were prepared by immunoSEQ multiplex PCR; TCRdb keeps only in-frame clonotypes and omits some of them. The sample holds approximately 120,000 clones, 92% seen once. The length of the CDR3 is 14 residues. Germline CDR1 MGHRA, CDR2 YSYEKL. V lost 1 base and J 5 bases, leaving 11 bases between the germline ends. The sequence came from an adult with an advanced solid tumor such as melanoma, head and neck, liver or kidney cancer. The starting material was CD4+ or CD8+ T cells sorted from blood, obtained in a trial of the OX40 agonist ivuxolimab. The chain combines TRBV4-1 with TRBJ1-2; D gene unclear. This chain's CDR3 is CASSQAVDWYGYTF. The CDR3 DNA sequence: TGCGCCAGCAGCCAAGCGGTGGATTGGTATGGCTACACCTTC.